These 31 T cell receptor beta chains share one sample of origin, sequenced in a study of post-analysis software for immune sequencing data. These TCRs' antigens remain unknown. Study-level results: About five TRBV segments occurring more often in patients than controls included TRBV5-6, TRBV5-1 and TRBV20-1.

Prepared libraries of TCR beta cDNA carried unique molecular identifiers. TCRdb re-called the PCR reads with MiXCR, one entry per CDR3 protein. The table records about 380,000 distinct CDR3 sequences, roughly 35% of them present only once. Sequenced material: blood. The receptors were sampled from a girl aged 5-17 years with multiple sclerosis.

On this clonotype itself: The junction departs from the called germline gene at one end, perhaps through a read error. The chain joins TRBV7-2 to TRBJ2-6; D gene unclear. This CDR3 comprises 13 residues. CDR1 SGHTA and CDR2 FQGNSA come from the germline V gene. The CDR3 region has the DNA TGTGCCAGCAGCCGAGGAACAAAACTCGTCCCGACTTTC. This encodes CASSRGTKLVPTF.

This clonotype occurred a few times. Here the CDR3 reads CASSQAGGAVGLGYTF. DNA of the CDR3: TGCGCCAGCAGCCAAGCAGGGGGCGCGGTTGGGCTAGGCTACACCTTC. The chain is built from TRBV4-1 and TRBJ1-2, with 8 bases matching TRBD1. The CDR3 is made up of 16 amino acids. V shed 1 base and J 8 bases; nucleotides not matched to a gene: 12. Germline V gene data show CDR1 as MGHRA and CDR2 as YSYEKL.

About this clonotype itself: At one of its ends the junction is not consistent with the germline gene, which may arise from a read error. V and J are TRBV5-1 and TRBJ2-7; TRBD1 matches 7 bases. There are 17 residues in the CDR3. Germline V gives CDR1 SGHRS, CDR2 YFSETQ. CDR3 nucleotide sequence: TGCGCCAGCAGCTTATTAGGGGGCGGCAGGGGATTCTACGTGCAGTACTTC. It encodes CASSLLGGGRGFYVQYF.

This clonotype was seen only a few times. The chain has TRBV10-3 and TRBJ2-5, with 11 nucleotides matching TRBD2. The germline V gene encodes CDR1 ENHRY and CDR2 SYGVKD. The CDR3 consists of 16 residues. The V segment lost 6 bases and the J segment 5 bases; nucleotides outside the gene matches: 11. The DNA of the CDR3 is TGTGCCATCAGCGATCCTCTACTAGCGGGGGAGGAGACCCAGTACTTC. Amino acid sequence: CAISDPLLAGEETQYF.

The rearrangement joins TRBV6-2 or TRBV6-3 to TRBJ2-7, with unresolved D. Germline V gene data show CDR1 as MNHEY and CDR2 as SVGEGT. Trimming stripped 2 bases from V and 4 bases from J, with 6 bases between. The CDR3 contains 12 residues. The CDR3 nucleotides read TGTGCCAGCAGTTACGCGCGGTACGAGCAGTACTTC. As protein: CASSYARYEQYF.

This clonotype has just a few counts. V usage is TRBV5-1 and J usage is TRBJ1-1, with a weak D call TRBD1 (5 bases). The CDR3 is 15 residues long. The V gene lost 0 bases and the J gene lost 8 bases, with 17 bases spanning the gap. Germline lookup yields CDR1 SGHRS and CDR2 YFSETQ. CDR3 protein: CASSLGQGRAPEAFF. The CDR3 DNA is TGCGCCAGCAGCTTGGGCCAGGGACGGGCCCCCGAAGCTTTCTTT.

The chain uses TRBV30 and TRBJ2-5, with a possible D match to TRBD2 (6 bases). V shed 2 bases and J shed 1 base, with 8 bases lying between them. CDR3 length: 13 amino acids. CDR1 is GTSNPN and CDR2 is SVGIG in the germline V gene (reference sequence). The CDR3 region is CAWSWTTQETQYF. The CDR3 DNA sequence: TGTGCCTGGAGTTGGACTACCCAAGAGACCCAGTACTTC.

The chain joins TRBV5-1 to TRBJ2-5, with TRBD2 identical over 14 bases. Germline V gives CDR1 SGHRS, CDR2 YFSETQ. The trim removed 4 bases at V and 5 bases at J, leaving 16 bases unmatched. This CDR3 spans 19 amino acids. Here the CDR3 DNA reads TGCGCCAGCAGCAGGGGACTAGCGGGGGCGGAGGTTGCAAAGGAGACCCAGTACTTC. Protein sequence: CASSRGLAGAEVAKETQYF.

This chain's CDR3 is CASSFYSSDTEAFF. CDR3 sequence (DNA): TGTGCCAGCAGTTTCTACAGCTCGGACACTGAAGCTTTCTTT. The chain is built from TRBV12-3 or TRBV12-4 and TRBJ1-1; no clear D gene. V was clipped by 3 bases and J by 3 bases, with 11 bases between them. This CDR3 is built from 14 residues.

The CDR3 spells CAIARGLGETQYF. The DNA for the CDR3 is TGCGCCATCGCGAGGGGTCTAGGGGAGACCCAGTACTTC. The V and J genes are TRBV10-2 and TRBJ2-5; perhaps D is TRBD1 or TRBD2 (5 bases each). The germline V gene has CDR1 WSHSY and CDR2 SAAADI. Trimming shortened V by 10 bases and J by 5 bases, and 17 bases separated the two germline ends. The CDR3 runs 13 residues.

This chain connects TRBV20-1 to TRBJ1-6; 11 bases line up with TRBD1. The CDR3 length is 16 residues. Germline V gene data show CDR1 as DFQATT and CDR2 as SNEGSKA (reference sequence). With 1 base clipped from V and 7 bases from J, the junction kept 6 bases outside the gene matches. This chain's CDR3 is CSARVGTGGGNSPLHF. Here the CDR3 DNA reads TGCAGTGCTAGAGTGGGGACAGGGGGAGGAAATTCACCCCTCCACTTT.

This chain uses TRBV4-1 with TRBJ2-7; 12 nucleotides match TRBD2. Trimming at V came to 0 bases and at J to 3 bases, leaving 9 bases not matched to a gene. Per germline, CDR1 MGHRA and CDR2 YSYEKL. The CDR3 loop spans 18 amino acids. The CDR3 loop is CASSQDWTSGVGLYEQYF. The CDR3 coding sequence is TGCGCCAGCAGCCAAGATTGGACTAGCGGGGTGGGACTCTACGAGCAGTACTTC.

This clonotype came up a few times. The CDR3 sequence is CASSRPGLDYNEQFF. The CDR3 coding sequence is TGTGCCAGCTCACGCCCGGGACTGGACTACAATGAGCAGTTCTTC. The chain is built from TRBV18 and TRBJ2-1, with D perhaps matching TRBD2 (6 bases). The germline gives CDR1 KGHSH, CDR2 LQKENI. The CDR3 is 15 residues long. V shed 4 bases and J shed 3 bases, with 13 bases lying between them.

This clonotype was seen many times. This chain joins TRBV5-1 and TRBJ2-7; possibly TRBD2 for D (7 bases). The CDR3 has 18 residues. The V and J ends lost 0 bases and 3 bases respectively, with 22 bases between them. The V gene's germline CDR1 is SGHRS and CDR2 YFSETQ. CDR3 in amino acids: CASSLAGGIRGRSYEQYF. The CDR3 DNA sequence: TGCGCCAGCAGCTTGGCGGGGGGTATTCGGGGGCGAAGCTACGAGCAGTACTTC.

The chain combines TRBV6-1 with TRBJ2-5, with TRBD1 as a possible D gene (5 bases). V was cut by 5 bases and J by 2 bases, with 15 bases left in between. Germline assignment: CDR1 MNHNS and CDR2 SASEGT. This CDR3 region has 15 residues. The CDR3 DNA follows: TGTGCCAGCAGTTTCACACAGGAGACTCAAGAGACCCAGTACTTC. Its protein product is CASSFTQETQETQYF.

The chain has TRBV6-5 and TRBJ2-7, with D possibly TRBD1 on 6 matching bases. The DNA matches TRBJ2-4 better at its end, which makes the J call doubtful. This CDR3 is built from 13 residues. Germline loops: CDR1 MNHEY, CDR2 SVGAGI. The CDR3: CASRRLDRNIQYF. In DNA, the CDR3 is TGTGCCAGCAGACGACTCGACAGGAACATTCAGTACTTC.

The rearrangement uses TRBV7-3 and TRBJ2-3, with 11 bases fitting TRBD2. The length of the CDR3 is 16 residues. CDR1 SGHTA and CDR2 FQGTGA come from the germline V gene. V gave up 5 bases and J gave up 0 bases; unmatched junction bases: 4. The CDR3 nucleotides are TGTGCCAGCAGCCCTAGCGGGGGGCCCAGCACAGATACGCAGTATTTT. This gives the protein CASSPSGGPSTDTQYF. The full variable domain, rest sourced from reference TRBV7-3 and TRBJ2-3, is GAGVSQTPSNKVTEKGKYVELRCDPISGHTALYWYRQSLGQGPEFLIYFQGTGAADDSGLPNDRFFAVRPEGSVSTLKIQRTERGDSAVYLCASSPSGGPSTDTQYFGPGTRLTVL.

V gene TRBV7-9 combines with J gene TRBJ1-1; 7 nucleotides line up with TRBD1. The germline V gene encodes CDR1 SEHNR and CDR2 FQNEAQ (reference sequence). This CDR3 has 17 residues. The V gene end was trimmed by 5 bases and the J gene end by 0 bases; junction bases not matched to a gene: 12. The CDR3 coding sequence is TGTGCCAGCAGCCACCGGGGACAGAGATTTATGAACACTGAAGCTTTCTTT. Translated, it gives CASSHRGQRFMNTEAFF.

The gene calls are TRBV7-9 and TRBJ1-2; D remains ambiguous. The ends were cut back, 6 bases at V and 2 bases at J, with 13 bases in the middle. CDR3 length: 14 residues. The germline V gene encodes CDR1 SEHNR and CDR2 FQNEAQ (reference sequence). The CDR3 coding sequence is TGTGCCAGCAGATCCAAGGAGGGAAACTATGGCTACACCTTC. Protein product: CASRSKEGNYGYTF.

At least ten counts were recorded for this clonotype. This rearrangement joins TRBV7-2 to TRBJ2-7; the D call may be TRBD1 or TRBD2 (5 bases each). Germline CDR1 reads SGHTA; CDR2 reads FQGNSA. The CDR3 runs 14 residues. Trimming took off 6 bases at V and 4 bases at J, with 16 bases between the two ends. The CDR3 sequence: CASRSGTAIYEQYF. The CDR3 nucleotides are TGTGCCAGCAGGTCAGGGACGGCGATTTACGAGCAGTACTTC.

This clonotype was observed a few times. The chain employs TRBV7-9 and TRBJ2-7; possibly TRBD1 or TRBD2 for D (6 bases each). CDR1 is SEHNR and CDR2 is FQNEAQ in the germline V gene (reference sequence). V shed 4 bases and J shed 5 bases, with 15 bases lying between them. The CDR3 spans 14 residues. The DNA for the CDR3 is TGTGCCAGCAGCTCCCCCGGGGGCGCCAACGAGCAGTACTTC. It yields the protein CASSSPGGANEQYF.

The sample holds a few counts of this clonotype. The V and J genes are TRBV12-3 or TRBV12-4 and TRBJ1-1; 7 positions agree with TRBD1. This CDR3 is built from 17 residues. After removal of 3 bases from V and 4 bases from J, the junction contained 14 bases not matched to a gene. CDR3 coding DNA: TGTGCCAGCAGTTTTACGTGGACAGGCCTTTATGGCACTGAAGCTTTCTTT. Its protein product is CASSFTWTGLYGTEAFF.

This clonotype has a handful of counts. The J gene is TRBJ2-7, the V gene TRBV7-9; 7 bases agree with TRBD2. Germline loops: CDR1 SEHNR, CDR2 FQNEAQ (reference sequence). Losses at the gene ends were 4 bases for V and 0 bases for J; bases not matched to a gene: 6. The CDR3 spans 15 residues. The CDR3 region has the DNA TGTGCCAGCAGCTCCGGGGAGGGTCCCTCCTACGAGCAGTACTTC. The encoded protein is CASSSGEGPSYEQYF.

The gene calls are TRBV6-1 and TRBJ1-2, with D unresolved. This CDR3 is built from 13 residues. Trimming took 4 bases from V and 8 from J, leaving 14 bases between them. Germline CDR1 reads MNHNS; CDR2 reads SASEGT. CDR3 nucleotides: TGTGCCAGCAGTGGCGAAGGGCGTCAGGGCTACACCTTC. Translating gives CASSGEGRQGYTF.

This clonotype occurred once. The CDR3 sequence is CASSLTGVFADTQYF. Here the CDR3 DNA reads TGTGCCAGCAGTCTGACAGGGGTTTTCGCAGATACGCAGTATTTT. The chain employs TRBV27 and TRBJ2-3; TRBD1 agrees at 8 bases. The CDR3 is made up of 15 amino acids. Germline CDR1 is MNHEY and CDR2 is SMNVEV (reference sequence). V shed 5 bases and J 4 bases; nucleotides not matched to a gene: 8.

Only a few counts were recorded for this clonotype. The chain is built from TRBV4-2 and TRBJ2-5; a weak D match, TRBD2 (6 bases). Germline V gene sequence: CDR1 LGHNA, CDR2 YNFKEQ. This CDR3 is built from 18 residues. V was pared by 0 bases and J by 5 bases, with 22 bases between. The CDR3 DNA sequence: TGTGCCAGCAGCCAAGATCGTACGCGGGGATCTGCCCCGGAGACCCAGTACTTC. This encodes CASSQDRTRGSAPETQYF.

The chain carries TRBV7-8 and TRBJ1-2; no firm D call. The CDR3 contains 12 residues. V dropped 5 bases and J dropped 6 bases, with 10 bases sitting between them. Germline lookup yields CDR1 SGHVS and CDR2 FQNEAQ. In nucleotides, the CDR3 is TGTGCCAGCAGCCCAATCTATGATGGCTACACCTTC. Amino acid sequence: CASSPIYDGYTF. Together with reference TRBV7-8 and TRBJ1-2, the CDR3 gives the full variable domain: GAGVSQSPRYKVAKRGQDVALRCDPISGHVSLFWYQQALGQGPEFLTYFQNEAQLDKSGLPSDRFFAERPEGSVSTLKIQRTQQEDSAVYLCASSPIYDGYTFGSGTRLTVV.

This sequence joins TRBV7-9 and TRBJ2-5; D could derive from TRBD1 or TRBD2 (5 bases each). The CDR3 has 13 amino acids. CDR1 is SEHNR, CDR2 FQNEAQ, per germline (reference sequence). Trimming pared 6 bases from V and 5 bases from J, leaving 13 bases between. The CDR3 reads CASRNGGFETQYF. The CDR3 DNA follows: TGTGCCAGCAGGAATGGGGGATTCGAGACCCAGTACTTC.

The table lists this clonotype with a few counts. The CDR3 bases are TGCAGTGCTTACCGGGACAGAACCTACGAGCAGTACTTC. Protein sequence: CSAYRDRTYEQYF. J is TRBJ2-7 and V is TRBV20-1; TRBD1 agrees at 7 bases. This CDR3 is 13 amino acids long. The V gene end was trimmed by 5 bases and the J gene end by 2 bases; junction bases not matched to a gene: 6. The germline CDR1 and CDR2 sequences are DFQATT and SNEGSKA (reference sequence).

CDR3 loop: CASSPRPLGTQYF. The CDR3 coding sequence is TGTGCCAGCAGTCCCAGGCCCTTGGGTACGCAGTATTTT. The chain carries TRBV12-3 or TRBV12-4 and TRBJ2-3; D call uncertain. This CDR3 comprises 13 residues. Trimming removed 5 bases at V and 8 bases at J, with 14 bases between.

This chain connects TRBV4-1 to TRBJ2-1, with D tentatively TRBD1 or TRBD2 (6 bases each). Germline V gene data show CDR1 as MGHRA and CDR2 as YSYEKL. Trimming left V 0 bases short and J 8 bases short, with 11 bases between. This CDR3 is 14 amino acids long. CDR3 sequence: CASSQENREDEQFF. CDR3 nucleotides: TGCGCCAGCAGCCAAGAGAACAGGGAGGATGAGCAGTTCTTC.